These T cell receptor beta chains were read from a single sample in a study of blood T cell repertoires in COVID-19. Data came from immunoSEQ multiplex PCR; TCRdb stores just in-frame clones and leaves some out. The table lists 160,000 or so clones, roughly 75% of them singletons. The sequenced material came from peripheral blood. These receptors originate from a man between 65 and 85 years old with active or convalescent COVID-19. CDR3s leave out the opening cysteine and the closing phenylalanine or tryptophan.

V | CDR3
TRBV9 | ASSVGWDTEETQY
TRBV5-1 | ASSLVASGSGEQF
TRBV5-1 | ASNPRPGLWSGQGAKASNQPQH
TRBV27 | ASSLVGGDGYT
TRBV6-5 | ASRIGQGAGGYT
TRBV2 | ASSGPSSGNTIY
TRBV7-3 | ASLIAGGAYNEQF
TRBV4-2 | ASSQDVSGSVGSGELF
TRBV6-5 | ASGKDLGNTEAF
TRBV30 | AWSVSLAGDTQY
TRBV30 | AWMGGSGANVLT
TRBV7-2 | ASSPEGARRVAEAF
TRBV6-6 | ASGHLSNQPQH
TRBV9 | ASTPATAAGELF
TRBV10-2 | ASSGDRLYGGYT
TRBV5-6 | ASSLGTTFTEAF
TRBV27 | ASSLLAGGPGELF
TRBV18 | ASSLSTGEAF
TRBV9 | ASSVRTTETQY
TRBV5-4 | ASIGGGPLSTDTQY
TRBV3-1/TRBV3-2 | ASSQGENQPQH
TRBV2 | ASKPGLAVQADTQY
TRBV30 | AWSVLLGGSPLH
TRBV5-6 | ASSLGRQGEAF
TRBV4-3 | ASSQEGQSGNTIY
TRBV5-5 | ASSSPGENGELF
TRBV5-1 | ASSLIGHTDTQY
TRBV5-1 | ASSLGRVTGLTSTDTQY
TRBV5-1 | ASSLAIPQDNSYEQY
TRBV5-1 | ASSSGQGVGETQY
TRBV25-1 | ASTRGQGEGYT
TRBV7-9 | ASSLRQGSYNEQF
TRBV29-1 | SVEDPLGPSQETQY
TRBV5-1 | ATAEAPPLFYGYT
TRBV10-2 | ASSESEGAQGYT
TRBV6-5 | ASSHKMNTEAF
TRBV19 | ASSDPGQGGGNTIY
TRBV12-3/TRBV12-4 | ASSLSGQPQH
TRBV30 | AHGRQGLTDTQY
TRBV18 | ASSPGTGKNTEAF
TRBV30 | AWSRADYNSPLH
TRBV11-3 | ASSLDGTSTDTQY
TRBV5-5 | ASSLSGTRADTQY
TRBV29-1 | SVARLAENTGELF